This T cell receptor (beta chain) emerged from a study of cytomegalovirus exposure and HLA in healthy donors. At the level of the study: Around 180 million T cells yielded more than 95 million unique TCR beta sequences, as an earlier analysis found. Broader study findings: Cytomegalovirus-associated status was assigned to some 160 TCR beta chains. There were some V segments, including TRBV6-2 and TRBV6-3, excluded as indistinguishable. In a later analysis, across HLA loci, associated TCR counts were highest for DRB1, lowest for HLA-C.

Note on this clone: Its antigen is currently unknown.

The CDR3 consists of 16 residues. Germline V gene sequence: CDR1 LNHDA, CDR2 SQIVND (reference sequence). V lost 4 bases and J lost 5; bases outside the gene matches: 8. PCR amplification relied on 60 Vbeta primers (plus 13 Jbeta primers). Measured with immunoSEQ multiplex PCR; TCRdb has only the in-frame clones, and not every one. Seen here are 190,000 or so clones, approximately 80% observed once, and the top ten hold 0.6% to 0.7%. The V gene is TRBV19, the J gene TRBJ2-5; 12 bases fit TRBD2. The sequenced sample was PBMCs. This receptor was obtained from a boy aged 5-17 years in good health and CMV-seronegative. CDR3 coding DNA: TGTGCCAGTAGTACATTTCTAGCGGGGGGGCCGGAGACCCAGTACTTC. Encoded protein: CASSTFLAGGPETQYF.